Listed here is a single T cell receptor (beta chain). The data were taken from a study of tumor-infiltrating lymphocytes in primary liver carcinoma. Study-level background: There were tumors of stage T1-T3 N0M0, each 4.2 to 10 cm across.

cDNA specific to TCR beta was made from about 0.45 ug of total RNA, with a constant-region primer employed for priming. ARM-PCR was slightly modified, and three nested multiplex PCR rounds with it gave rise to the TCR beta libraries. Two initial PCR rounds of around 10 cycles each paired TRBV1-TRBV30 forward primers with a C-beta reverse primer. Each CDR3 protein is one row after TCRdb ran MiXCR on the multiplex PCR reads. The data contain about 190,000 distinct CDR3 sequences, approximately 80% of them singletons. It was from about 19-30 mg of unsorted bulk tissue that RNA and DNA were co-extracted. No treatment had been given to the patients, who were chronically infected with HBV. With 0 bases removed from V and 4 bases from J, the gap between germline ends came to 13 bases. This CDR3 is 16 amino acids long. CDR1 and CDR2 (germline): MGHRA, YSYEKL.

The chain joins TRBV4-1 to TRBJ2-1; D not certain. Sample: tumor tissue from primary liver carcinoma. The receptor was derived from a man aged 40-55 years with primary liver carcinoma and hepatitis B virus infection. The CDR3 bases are TGCGCCAGCAGCCAAGACTCAGCTACCCAATACAATGAGCAGTTCTTC. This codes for CASSQDSATQYNEQFF.